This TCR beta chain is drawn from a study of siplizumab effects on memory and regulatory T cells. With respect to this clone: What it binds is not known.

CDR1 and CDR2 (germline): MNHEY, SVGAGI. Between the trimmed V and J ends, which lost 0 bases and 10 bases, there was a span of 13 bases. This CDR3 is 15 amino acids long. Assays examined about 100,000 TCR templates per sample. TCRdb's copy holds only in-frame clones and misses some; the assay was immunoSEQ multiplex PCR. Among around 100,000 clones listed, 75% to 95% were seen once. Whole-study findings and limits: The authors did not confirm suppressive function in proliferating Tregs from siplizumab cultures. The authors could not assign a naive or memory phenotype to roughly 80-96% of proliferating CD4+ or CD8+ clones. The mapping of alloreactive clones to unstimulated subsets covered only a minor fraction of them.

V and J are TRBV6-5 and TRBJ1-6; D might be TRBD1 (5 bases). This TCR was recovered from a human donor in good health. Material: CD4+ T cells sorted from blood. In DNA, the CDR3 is TGTGCCAGCAGTTACTCGACGGGGCTGGGGTCACCCCTCCACTTT. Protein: CASSYSTGLGSPLHF.